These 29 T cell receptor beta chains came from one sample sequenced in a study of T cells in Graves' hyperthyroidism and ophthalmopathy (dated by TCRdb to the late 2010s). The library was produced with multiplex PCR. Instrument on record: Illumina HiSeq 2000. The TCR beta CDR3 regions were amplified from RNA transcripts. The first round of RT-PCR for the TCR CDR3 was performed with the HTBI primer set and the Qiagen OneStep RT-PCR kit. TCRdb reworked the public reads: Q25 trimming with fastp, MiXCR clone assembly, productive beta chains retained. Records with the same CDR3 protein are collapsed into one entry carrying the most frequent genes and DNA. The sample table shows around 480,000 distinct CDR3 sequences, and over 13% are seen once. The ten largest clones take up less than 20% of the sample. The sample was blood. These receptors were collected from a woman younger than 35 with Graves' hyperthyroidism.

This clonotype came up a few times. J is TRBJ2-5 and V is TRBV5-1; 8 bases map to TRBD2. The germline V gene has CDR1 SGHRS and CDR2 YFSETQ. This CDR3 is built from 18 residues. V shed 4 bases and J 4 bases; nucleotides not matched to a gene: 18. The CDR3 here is CASSNSGAGGGGGETQYF. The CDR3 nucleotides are TGCGCCAGCAGCAATAGCGGGGCAGGAGGAGGAGGAGGAGAGACCCAGTACTTC.

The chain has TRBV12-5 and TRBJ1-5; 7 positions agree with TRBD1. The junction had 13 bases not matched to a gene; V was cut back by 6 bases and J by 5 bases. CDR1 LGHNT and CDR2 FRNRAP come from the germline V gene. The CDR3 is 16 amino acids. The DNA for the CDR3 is TGTGCTAGTGGAGAAACAGGGGAAAGTCCGGATCAGCCCCAGCATTTT. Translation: CASGETGESPDQPQHF.

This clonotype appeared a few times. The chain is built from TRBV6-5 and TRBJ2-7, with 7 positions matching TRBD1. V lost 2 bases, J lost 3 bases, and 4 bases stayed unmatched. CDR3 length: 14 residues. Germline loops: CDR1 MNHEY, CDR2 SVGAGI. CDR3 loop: CASSYTAGGYEQYV. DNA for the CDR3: TGTGCCAGCAGTTACACGGCAGGGGGCTACGAGCAGTACGTC.

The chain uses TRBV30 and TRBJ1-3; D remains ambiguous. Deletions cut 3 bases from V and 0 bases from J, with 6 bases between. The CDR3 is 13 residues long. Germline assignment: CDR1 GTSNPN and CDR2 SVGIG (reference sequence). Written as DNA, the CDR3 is TGTGCCTGGAGACAGTCCTCTGGAAACACCATATATTTT. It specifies CAWRQSSGNTIYF.

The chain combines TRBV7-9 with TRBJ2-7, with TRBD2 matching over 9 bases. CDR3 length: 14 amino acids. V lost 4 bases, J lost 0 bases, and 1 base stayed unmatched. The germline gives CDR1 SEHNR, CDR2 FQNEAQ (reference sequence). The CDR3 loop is CASSSSGASYEQYF. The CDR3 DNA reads TGTGCCAGCAGCTCTAGCGGGGCCTCCTACGAGCAGTACTTC.

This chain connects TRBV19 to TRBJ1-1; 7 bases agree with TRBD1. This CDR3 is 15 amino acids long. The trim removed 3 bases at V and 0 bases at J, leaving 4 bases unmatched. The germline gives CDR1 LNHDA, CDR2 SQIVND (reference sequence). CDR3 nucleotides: TGTGCCAGTAGTATTCCGACAGGGATGAACACTGAAGCTTTCTTT. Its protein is CASSIPTGMNTEAFF.

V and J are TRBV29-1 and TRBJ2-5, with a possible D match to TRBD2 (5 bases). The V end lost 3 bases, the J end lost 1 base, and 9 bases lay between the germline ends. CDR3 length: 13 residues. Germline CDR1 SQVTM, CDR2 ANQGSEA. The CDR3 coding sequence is TGCAGCGTTGATCGGGGTACCCAAGAGACCCAGTACTTC. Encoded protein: CSVDRGTQETQYF.

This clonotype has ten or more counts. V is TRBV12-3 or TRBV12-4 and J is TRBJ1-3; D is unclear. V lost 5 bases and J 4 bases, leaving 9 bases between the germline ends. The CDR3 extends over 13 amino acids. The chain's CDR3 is CASSTRSGNTIYF. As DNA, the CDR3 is TGTGCCAGCAGTACCCGATCCGGAAACACCATATATTTT.

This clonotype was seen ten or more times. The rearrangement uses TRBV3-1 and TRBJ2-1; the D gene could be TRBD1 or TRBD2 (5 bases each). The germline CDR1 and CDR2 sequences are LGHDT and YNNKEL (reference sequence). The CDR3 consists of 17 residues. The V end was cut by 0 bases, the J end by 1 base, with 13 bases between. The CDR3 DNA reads TGTGCCAGCAGCCAAGATCAGGGCGGGTATTCCTACAATGAGCAGTTCTTC. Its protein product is CASSQDQGGYSYNEQFF.

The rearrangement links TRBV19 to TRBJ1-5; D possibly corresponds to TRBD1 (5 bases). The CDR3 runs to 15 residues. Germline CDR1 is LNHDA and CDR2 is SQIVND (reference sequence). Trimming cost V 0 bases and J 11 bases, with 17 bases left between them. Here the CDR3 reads CASSIDSGLPLAQHF. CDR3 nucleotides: TGTGCCAGTAGTATAGACTCGGGACTCCCCCTCGCCCAGCATTTT. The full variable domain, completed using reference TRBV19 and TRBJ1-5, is DGGITQSPKYLFRKEGQNVTLSCEQNLNHDAMYWYRQDPGQGLRLIYYSQIVNDFQKGDIAEGYSVSREKKESFPLTVTSAQKNPTAFYLCASSIDSGLPLAQHFGDGTRLSIL.

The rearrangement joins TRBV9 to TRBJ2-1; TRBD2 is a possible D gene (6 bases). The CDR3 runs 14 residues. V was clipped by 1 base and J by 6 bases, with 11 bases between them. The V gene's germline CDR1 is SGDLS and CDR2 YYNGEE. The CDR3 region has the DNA TGTGCCAGCAGCGTAAGCGGGCAAATCAATGAGCAGTTCTTC. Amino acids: CASSVSGQINEQFF.

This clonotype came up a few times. CDR3 sequence (DNA): TGTGCCAGCTCACCAAGCCGGACAGGCCTATTACACGAGCAGTACTTC. Translating it yields CASSPSRTGLLHEQYF. The rearrangement uses TRBV18 and TRBJ2-7; TRBD1 matches 7 bases. CDR1 KGHSH and CDR2 LQKENI come from the germline V gene. The CDR3 is 16 amino acids. V trimming: 2 bases; J trimming: 5 bases; junction bases outside the gene matches: 12.

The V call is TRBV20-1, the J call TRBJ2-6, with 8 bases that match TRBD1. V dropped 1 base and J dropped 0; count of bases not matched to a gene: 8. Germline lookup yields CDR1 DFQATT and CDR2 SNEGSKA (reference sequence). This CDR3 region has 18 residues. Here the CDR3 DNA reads TGCAGTGCTAGAGGATTCGGACAGGGCGCCTCTGGGGCCAACGTCCTGACTTTC. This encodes CSARGFGQGASGANVLTF.

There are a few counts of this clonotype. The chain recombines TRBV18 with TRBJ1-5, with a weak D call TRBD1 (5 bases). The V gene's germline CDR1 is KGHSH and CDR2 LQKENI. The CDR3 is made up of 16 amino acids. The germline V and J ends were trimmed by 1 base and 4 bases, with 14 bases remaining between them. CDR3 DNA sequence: TGTGCCAGCTCACCACAAAGGATGGGGGGAAATCAGCCCCAGCATTTT. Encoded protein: CASSPQRMGGNQPQHF.

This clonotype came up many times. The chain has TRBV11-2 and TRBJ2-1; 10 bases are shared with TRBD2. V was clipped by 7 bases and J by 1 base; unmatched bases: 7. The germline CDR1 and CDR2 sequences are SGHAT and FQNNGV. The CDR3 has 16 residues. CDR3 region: CASIDSGRSSYNEQFF. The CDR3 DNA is TGTGCCAGCATTGATAGCGGGAGGTCTTCCTACAATGAGCAGTTCTTC.

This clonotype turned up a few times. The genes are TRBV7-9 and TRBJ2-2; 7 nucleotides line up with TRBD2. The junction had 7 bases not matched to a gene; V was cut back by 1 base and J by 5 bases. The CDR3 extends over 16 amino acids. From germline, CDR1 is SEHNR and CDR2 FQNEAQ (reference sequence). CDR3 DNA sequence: TGTGCCAGCAGCTTAGGATTGCGGGAGCATACCGGGGAGCTGTTTTTT. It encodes CASSLGLREHTGELFF.

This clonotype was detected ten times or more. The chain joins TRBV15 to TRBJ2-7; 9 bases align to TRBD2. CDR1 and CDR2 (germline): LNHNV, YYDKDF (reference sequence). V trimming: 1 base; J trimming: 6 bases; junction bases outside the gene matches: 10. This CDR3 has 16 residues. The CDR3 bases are TGTGCCACCAGCAGAGGTGTCGGCGGGAGGGGAGCCGAGCAGTACTTC. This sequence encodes CATSRGVGGRGAEQYF.

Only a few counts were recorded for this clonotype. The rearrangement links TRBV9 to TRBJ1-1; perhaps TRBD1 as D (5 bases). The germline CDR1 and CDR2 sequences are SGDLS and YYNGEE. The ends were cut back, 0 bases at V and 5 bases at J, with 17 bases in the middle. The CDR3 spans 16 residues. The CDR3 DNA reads TGTGCCAGCAGCGTAGGGGGGGGGTCGGTTAGAACTGAAGCTTTCTTT. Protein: CASSVGGGSVRTEAFF.

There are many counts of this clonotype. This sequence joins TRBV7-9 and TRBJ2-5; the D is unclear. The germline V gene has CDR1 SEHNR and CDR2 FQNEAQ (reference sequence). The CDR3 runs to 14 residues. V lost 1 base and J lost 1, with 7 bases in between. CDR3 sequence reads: CASSLVHSQETQYF. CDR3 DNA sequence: TGTGCCAGCAGCTTAGTTCACAGCCAAGAGACCCAGTACTTC.

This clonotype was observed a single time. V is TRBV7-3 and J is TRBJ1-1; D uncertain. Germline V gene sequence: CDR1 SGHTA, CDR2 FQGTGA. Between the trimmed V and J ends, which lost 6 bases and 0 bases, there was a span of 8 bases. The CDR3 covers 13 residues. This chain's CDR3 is CASRSQMNTEAFF. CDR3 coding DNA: TGTGCCAGCAGGTCCCAGATGAACACTGAAGCTTTCTTT.

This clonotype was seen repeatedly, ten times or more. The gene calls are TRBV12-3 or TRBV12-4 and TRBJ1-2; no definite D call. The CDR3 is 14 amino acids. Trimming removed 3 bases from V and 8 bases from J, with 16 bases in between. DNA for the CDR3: TGTGCCAGCAGTTTCGGCAGGCAGACGTTGGGCTACACCTTC. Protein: CASSFGRQTLGYTF.

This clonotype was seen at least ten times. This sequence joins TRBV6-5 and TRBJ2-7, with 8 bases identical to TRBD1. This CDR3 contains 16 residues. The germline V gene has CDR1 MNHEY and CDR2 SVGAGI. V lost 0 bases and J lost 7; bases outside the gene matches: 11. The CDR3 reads CASSYSLQGARVEQYF. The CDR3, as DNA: TGTGCCAGCAGTTACTCTTTGCAGGGGGCGCGAGTGGAGCAGTACTTC.

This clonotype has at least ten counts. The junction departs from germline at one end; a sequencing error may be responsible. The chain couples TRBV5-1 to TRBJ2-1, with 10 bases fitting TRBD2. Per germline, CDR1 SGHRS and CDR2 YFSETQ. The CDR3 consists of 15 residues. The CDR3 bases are TGTGCCAGCAGCTTAGTAGCGGGAGGTTACAATGAGCAGTTCTTC. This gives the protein CASSLVAGGYNEQFF. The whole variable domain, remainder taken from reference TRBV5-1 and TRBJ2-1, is KAGVTQTPRYLIKTRGQQVTLSCSPISGHRSVSWYQQTPGQGLQFLFEYFSETQRNKGNFPGRFSGRQFSNSRSEMNVSTLELGDSALYLCASSLVAGGYNEQFFGPGTRLTVL.

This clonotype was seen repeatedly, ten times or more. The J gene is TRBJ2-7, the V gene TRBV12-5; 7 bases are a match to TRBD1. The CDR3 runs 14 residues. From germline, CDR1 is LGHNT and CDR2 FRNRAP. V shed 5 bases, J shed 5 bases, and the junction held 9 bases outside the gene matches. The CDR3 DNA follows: TGTGCTAGTGGTACACCTACAGGGGAGCACGAGCAGTACTTC. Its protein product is CASGTPTGEHEQYF.

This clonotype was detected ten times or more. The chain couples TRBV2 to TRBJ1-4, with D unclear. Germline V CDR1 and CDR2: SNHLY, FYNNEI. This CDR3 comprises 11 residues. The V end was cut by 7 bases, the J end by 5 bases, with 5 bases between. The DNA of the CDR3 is TGTGCCAGCACCCTGAATGAAAAACTGTTTTTT. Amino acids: CASTLNEKLFF. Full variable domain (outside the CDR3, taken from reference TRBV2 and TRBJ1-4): EPEVTQTPSHQVTQMGQEVILRCVPISNHLYFYWYRQILGQKVEFLVSFYNNEISEKSEIFDDQFSVERPDGSNFTLKIRSTKLEDSAMYFCASTLNEKLFFGSGTQLSVL.

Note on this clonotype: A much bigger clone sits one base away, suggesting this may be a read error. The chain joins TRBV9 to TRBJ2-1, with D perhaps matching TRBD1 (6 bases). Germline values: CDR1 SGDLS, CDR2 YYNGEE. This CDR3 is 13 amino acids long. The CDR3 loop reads CAGSVLDSNEQFF. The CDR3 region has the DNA TGTGCCGGCAGCGTGCTGGACAGCAATGAGCAGTTCTTC.

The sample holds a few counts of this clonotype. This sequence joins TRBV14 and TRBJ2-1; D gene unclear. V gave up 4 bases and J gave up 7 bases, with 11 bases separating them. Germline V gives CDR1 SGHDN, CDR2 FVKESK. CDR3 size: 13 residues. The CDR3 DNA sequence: TGTGCCAGCAGCCCCCAGGCGAGAAATGAGCAGTTCTTC. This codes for CASSPQARNEQFF.

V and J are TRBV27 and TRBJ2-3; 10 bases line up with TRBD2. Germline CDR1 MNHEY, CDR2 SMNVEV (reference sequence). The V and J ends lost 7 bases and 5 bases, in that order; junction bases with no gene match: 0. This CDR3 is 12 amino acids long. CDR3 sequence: CASTSGRDTQYF. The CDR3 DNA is TGTGCCAGCACTAGCGGGAGAGATACGCAGTATTTT.

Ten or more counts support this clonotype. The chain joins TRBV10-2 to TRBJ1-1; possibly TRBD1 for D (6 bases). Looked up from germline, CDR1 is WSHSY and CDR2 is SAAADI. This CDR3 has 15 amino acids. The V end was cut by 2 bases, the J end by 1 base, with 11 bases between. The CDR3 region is CASSEQTGWNTEAFF. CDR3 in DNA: TGCGCCAGCAGTGAGCAGACAGGTTGGAACACTGAAGCTTTCTTT.